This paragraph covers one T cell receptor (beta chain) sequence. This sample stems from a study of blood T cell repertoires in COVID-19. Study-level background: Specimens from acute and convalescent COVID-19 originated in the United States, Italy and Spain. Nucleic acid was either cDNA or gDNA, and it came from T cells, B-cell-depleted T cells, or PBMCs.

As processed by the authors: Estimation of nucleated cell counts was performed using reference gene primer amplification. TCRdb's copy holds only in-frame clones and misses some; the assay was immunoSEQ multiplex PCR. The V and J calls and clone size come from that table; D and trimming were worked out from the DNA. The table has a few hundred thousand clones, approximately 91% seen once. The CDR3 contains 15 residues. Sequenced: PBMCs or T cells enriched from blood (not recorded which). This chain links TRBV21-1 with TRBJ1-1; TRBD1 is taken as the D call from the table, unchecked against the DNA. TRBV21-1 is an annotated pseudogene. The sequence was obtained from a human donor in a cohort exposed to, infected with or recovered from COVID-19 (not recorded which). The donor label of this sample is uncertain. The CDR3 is CASSRQTGANTEAFF. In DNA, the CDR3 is TGTGCCAGCAGCAGGCAGACAGGGGCGAACACTGAAGCTTTCTTT.